The TCR beta chain under discussion was sequenced for a study of T-cell reconstitution after alpha-beta-depleted transplantation in children. Unique molecular identifiers were used in preparing the TCRbeta library. MiXCR was run by TCRdb on the PCR reads, yielding one entry per CDR3 protein. Of hundreds of thousands of distinct CDR3 sequences in the sample, more than 10% are singletons; the top ten hold over 3.5%. CDR1 is MNHNS and CDR2 is SASEGT in the germline V gene. V gave up 7 bases and J gave up 1 base; unmatched junction bases: 9. The CDR3 length is 15 residues. The source was PBMCs, collected from the stem cell graft. V gene TRBV6-1 combines with J gene TRBJ1-1; 7 nucleotides agree with TRBD1. The receptor comes from a human donor who donated a stem cell graft to a child with Fanconi anemia. CDR3 in amino acids: CASKLRGPGNTEAFF. The CDR3, as DNA: TGTGCCAGCAAACTAAGGGGGCCAGGGAACACTGAAGCTTTCTTT.